This T cell receptor (beta chain) originates from a study of cytomegalovirus exposure and HLA in healthy donors. Worth noting for this clone: What it binds is not known.

The study ran its PCR with 60 Vbeta and 13 Jbeta primers. TCRdb keeps only in-frame clones here, not all; method: immunoSEQ multiplex PCR. The table includes 150,000 to 200,000 clones, around 74% detected once. The ends were cut back, 2 bases at V and 4 bases at J, with 9 bases in the middle. Germline CDR1 KGHSH, CDR2 LQKENI. The CDR3 sequence is 13 residues long. Study findings and constraints: The authors enumerated around 150 TCR beta chains as linked to cytomegalovirus.

The source is a female donor in good health and CMV-seronegative. This chain links TRBV18 with TRBJ2-7, with unresolved D. Sample: PBMCs. CDR3 bases: TGTGCCAGCTCACCAACTGTCTTATACGAGCAGTACTTC. It encodes CASSPTVLYEQYF.